This T cell receptor (beta chain) was observed in a study of blood T cell repertoires in COVID-19. Trimming took 7 bases from V and 7 from J; bases not matched to a gene: 9. CDR1 SGHTA and CDR2 FQGNSA come from the germline V gene. This CDR3 contains 15 residues. The assay was immunoSEQ multiplex PCR, and TCRdb's table has in-frame clones only and misses some. The sample lists some 140,000 clones; around nine tenths were seen once. The V gene is TRBV7-2, the J gene TRBJ2-3, with 12 nucleotides matching TRBD2. Sequenced sample: peripheral blood. The TCR was taken from a man aged 65 to 79 with active COVID-19. The DNA for the CDR3 is TGTGCCAGCAAGAAACGACTAGCGGGAGCTCATACGCAGTATTTT. This sequence encodes CASKKRLAGAHTQYF.